The next 10 T cell receptor beta chains were all read from a single sample in a study of cytomegalovirus exposure and HLA in healthy donors. PCR was performed using 60 Vbeta and 13 Jbeta primers. Measured with immunoSEQ multiplex PCR; TCRdb has only the in-frame clones, and not every one. This sample has under 140,000 clones, with more than 65% found just once. Sequences were obtained from PBMCs. These receptors originate from a man aged 25-40 years in good health and CMV-seropositive.

CDR3 DNA: TGTGCCAGCAGCCGTTTAGGGACAGGGGGGAATCAGCCCCAGCATTTT. It is translated as CASSRLGTGGNQPQHF. This rearrangement joins TRBV21-1 to TRBJ1-5; no check of the table's D call, TRBD1, against the DNA was made. TRBV21-1 is marked as a pseudogene. This CDR3 is built from 16 residues.

The rearrangement links TRBV10-3 to TRBJ2-5; 7 bases line up with TRBD1. The germline gives CDR1 ENHRY, CDR2 SYGVKD. CDR3 size: 16 residues. V trimming: 6 bases; J trimming: 2 bases; junction bases outside the gene matches: 12. This CDR3 reads CAISPSMGQKQETQYF. CDR3 nucleotide sequence: TGTGCCATCAGCCCTTCCATGGGACAGAAACAAGAGACCCAGTACTTC.

This clone came up once. The rearrangement joins TRBV4-1 to TRBJ1-1; D is possibly TRBD1 (5 bases). This CDR3 comprises 14 residues. V shed 1 base and J shed 4 bases, with 10 bases lying between them. Germline CDR1 MGHRA, CDR2 YSYEKL. The CDR3 nucleotides are TGCGCCAGCAGCCAAGGCCCAGGGCCCACTGAAGCTTTCTTT. It specifies CASSQGPGPTEAFF.

This clone was detected once. V gene TRBV4-2 combines with J gene TRBJ2-3, with 9 bases that match TRBD2. The germline gives CDR1 LGHNA, CDR2 YNFKEQ. CDR3 length equals 16 residues. V shed 2 bases and J 6 bases; nucleotides not matched to a gene: 9. The CDR3 reads CASSQPSSGIVDTQYF. Here the CDR3 DNA reads TGTGCCAGCAGCCAACCCTCTAGCGGGATCGTGGATACGCAGTATTTT.

The rearrangement links TRBV6-1 to TRBJ2-1; the D is unclear. In germline, CDR1 is MNHNS, CDR2 SASEGT. Trimming removed 10 bases at V and 0 bases at J, with 16 bases between. This CDR3 region has 15 residues. CDR3 DNA: TGTGCCACCAGGAAAACGACAAGCTCCTACAATGAGCAGTTCTTC. This encodes CATRKTTSSYNEQFF.

The chain recombines TRBV6-5 with TRBJ1-2; no firm D call. V shed 2 bases and J shed 7 bases, with 5 bases lying between them. CDR1 is MNHEY, CDR2 SVGAGI, per germline. The CDR3 totals 11 residues. The CDR3 is CASSYRGGYTF. The CDR3 DNA reads as TGTGCCAGCAGTTACCGGGGTGGCTACACCTTC.

The rearrangement links TRBV2 to TRBJ2-7, with 7 positions matching TRBD1. Germline V gives CDR1 SNHLY, CDR2 FYNNEI. There are 16 residues in the CDR3. J lost 3 bases, V lost 2 bases, and 10 bases had no gene match. In DNA form, the CDR3 reads TGTGCCAGCAGTGAAAGAGACAGGGTAGGACACTACGAGCAGTACTTC. Translated, it gives CASSERDRVGHYEQYF.

A few counts support this clone. This chain joins TRBV4-2 and TRBJ1-4, with 9 bases identical to TRBD1. This CDR3 contains 15 residues. The V gene end was trimmed by 1 base and the J gene end by 3 bases; junction bases not matched to a gene: 0. Germline V lookup: CDR1 LGHNA, CDR2 YNFKEQ. The CDR3 DNA reads TGTGCCAGCAGCCAAGGGGACAGGGCTAATGAAAAACTGTTTTTT. This encodes CASSQGDRANEKLFF.

The gene calls are TRBV5-4 and TRBJ2-7; maybe TRBD1 (6 bases). Germline assignment: CDR1 SGHNT and CDR2 YYREEE (reference sequence). Trimming pared 4 bases from V and 0 bases from J, leaving 14 bases between. The CDR3 loop spans 15 amino acids. CDR3 loop: CASSPTGTVSYEQYF. Written as DNA, the CDR3 is TGTGCCAGCAGCCCGACAGGAACAGTCTCCTACGAGCAGTACTTC.

This chain joins TRBV6-6 and TRBJ1-2, with TRBD1 as a possible D gene (5 bases). This CDR3 is 14 amino acids long. Germline CDR1 MNHNY, CDR2 SVGAGI (reference sequence). The ends were cut back, 4 bases at V and 4 bases at J, with 13 bases in the middle. The CDR3 protein is CASSSPSGGYGYTF. The DNA of the CDR3 is TGTGCCAGCAGTTCCCCTTCGGGGGGCTATGGCTACACCTTC.